These T cell receptor beta chains were read from a single sample in a study of early T cells in non-severe SARS-CoV-2 infection. TCRdb independently ran MiXCR on the 5' RACE reads; one entry per CDR3 protein. This sample has over 35,000 distinct CDR3 sequences, with less than 6.5% found just once. Source: whole blood, taken at baseline. Receptors were obtained from an adult who was a healthcare worker with PCR-confirmed SARS-CoV-2 infection or an uninfected control (not recorded which). CDR3s include the opening cysteine and the closing phenylalanine or tryptophan. A D gene is named only where the DNA matches it firmly. Some rows have no size entry. The others give once, few or many, or a class for an expanded clone.

few | NA | TRBJ2-6 | TRBV29-1 | CSVDCREALLSGANVLTF
NA | TRBD1 | TRBJ2-7 | TRBV4-2 | CASSQGWTGSYEQYF
many | NA | TRBJ2-1 | TRBV18 | CASSPPNIYNEQFF
many | NA | TRBJ2-3 | TRBV21-1 | CASSKVGAADTQYF
many | NA | TRBJ2-3 | TRBV3-1 | CASSHFRSNTQYF
NA | NA | TRBJ2-7 | TRBV12-3/TRBV12-4 | CASSFFAAEQYF
many | NA | TRBJ1-6 | TRBV2 | CASTRGTLEALHF
NA | NA | TRBJ1-1 | TRBV30 | CAWSKGQLNTEAFF
many | TRBD1 | TRBJ1-6 | TRBV6-2/TRBV6-3 | CASSFSRTGDYSYNSPLHF
NA | NA | TRBJ2-5 | TRBV7-2 | CASSLAEGSETQYF